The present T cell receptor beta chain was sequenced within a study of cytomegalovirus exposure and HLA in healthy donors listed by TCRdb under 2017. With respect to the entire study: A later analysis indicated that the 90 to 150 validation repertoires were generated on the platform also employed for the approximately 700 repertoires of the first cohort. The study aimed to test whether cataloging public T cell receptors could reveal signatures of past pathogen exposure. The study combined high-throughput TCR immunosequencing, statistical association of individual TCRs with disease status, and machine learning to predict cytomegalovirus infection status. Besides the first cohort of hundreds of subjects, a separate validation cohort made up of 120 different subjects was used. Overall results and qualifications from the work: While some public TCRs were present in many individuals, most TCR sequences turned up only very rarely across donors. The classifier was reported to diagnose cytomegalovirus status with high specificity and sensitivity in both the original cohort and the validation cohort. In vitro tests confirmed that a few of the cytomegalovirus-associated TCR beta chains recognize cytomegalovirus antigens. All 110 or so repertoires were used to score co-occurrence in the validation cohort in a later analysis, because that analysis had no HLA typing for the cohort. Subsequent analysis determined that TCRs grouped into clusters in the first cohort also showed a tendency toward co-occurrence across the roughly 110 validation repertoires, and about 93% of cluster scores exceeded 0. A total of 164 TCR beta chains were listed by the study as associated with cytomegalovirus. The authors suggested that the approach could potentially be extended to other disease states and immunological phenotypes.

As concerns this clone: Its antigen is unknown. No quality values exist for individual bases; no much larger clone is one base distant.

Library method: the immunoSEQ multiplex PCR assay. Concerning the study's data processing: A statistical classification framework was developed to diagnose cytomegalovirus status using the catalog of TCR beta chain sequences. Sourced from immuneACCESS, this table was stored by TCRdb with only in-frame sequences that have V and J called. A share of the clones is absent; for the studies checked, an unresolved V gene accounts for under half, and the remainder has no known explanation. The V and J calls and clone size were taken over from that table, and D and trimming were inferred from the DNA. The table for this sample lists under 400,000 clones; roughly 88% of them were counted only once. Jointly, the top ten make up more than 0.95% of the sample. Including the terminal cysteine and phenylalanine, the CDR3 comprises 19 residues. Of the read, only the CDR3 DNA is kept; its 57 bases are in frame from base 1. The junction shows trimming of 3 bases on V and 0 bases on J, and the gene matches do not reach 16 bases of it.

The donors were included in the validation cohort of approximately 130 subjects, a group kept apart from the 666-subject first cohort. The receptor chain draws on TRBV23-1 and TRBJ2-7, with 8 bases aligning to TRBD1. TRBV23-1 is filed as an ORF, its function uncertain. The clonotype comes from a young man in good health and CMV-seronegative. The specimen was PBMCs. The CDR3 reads CASSHPIRYRDRRSYEQYF. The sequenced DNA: TGCGCCAGCAGTCATCCCATTAGATATAGGGACAGGCGCTCCTACGAGCAGTACTTC.